This paragraph covers one T cell receptor (beta chain) sequence. The J segment lost 2 bases and the V segment lost 1 base, leaving 10 bases of the junction unmatched. CDR3 length: 17 residues. Germline CDR1 reads SGHRS; CDR2 reads YFSETQ. Original methodology: For nucleated cells, counts were estimated from reference gene primer amplification. The repertoire was sequenced with immunoSEQ multiplex PCR; TCRdb's copy has only in-frame clones and lacks some. The DNA gave D and trimming, while V, J and clone size come from that table. Found here are 150,000 to 200,000 clones, over 75% of them singletons; the top ten hold 1.2%. The record originates from a study of blood T cell repertoires in COVID-19.

The rearrangement links TRBV5-1 to TRBJ1-1; 8 bases are a match to TRBD1. The sample taken for sequencing was PBMCs or T cells enriched from blood (not recorded which). The sequence was collected from a human donor with acute COVID-19. The donor label of this sample is uncertain. CDR3 in DNA: TGCGCCAGCAGCTTGTTCCAACAGGGGGGCTTTAACACTGAAGCTTTCTTT. Its translation: CASSLFQQGGFNTEAFF.